This TCR beta chain was recorded in a study of CD8 T cells in Susac syndrome. Findings and caveats of the study: TCR sequencing and HLA analysis covered a relatively small number of individuals.

This CDR3 region has 14 residues. With 5 bases removed from V and 4 bases from J, the gap between germline ends came to 16 bases. The germline CDR1 and CDR2 sequences are DFQATT and SNEGSKA (reference sequence). As for this clonotype: What it binds is not known.

RNA totalling roughly 0.45 to 1 ug underwent reverse transcription with random hexamers. TCRdb fed the immunoSEQ multiplex PCR reads into MiXCR, producing one record per CDR3 protein. The sample consists of about 150,000 distinct CDR3 sequences, 90% to 97% of them appearing once. This TCR derives from a human donor with Susac syndrome. This sequence joins TRBV20-1 and TRBJ2-3, with D perhaps matching TRBD1 (6 bases). Input material: CD4+ T cells from PBMCs. The CDR3 protein is CSAVNRVWADTQYF. For the CDR3, the DNA is TGCAGTGCTGTCAACAGGGTATGGGCAGATACGCAGTATTTT.